One sample yielded the 22 T cell receptor beta chains listed below, sequenced in a study of Ad26.COV2.S vaccination and SARS-CoV-2 variants. The data were produced by immunoSEQ multiplex PCR, yet TCRdb's version contains in-frame clones alone and is incomplete. The table lists more than 150,000 clones, 70% to 90% of them singletons, with over 4.5% in the top ten. The sample consisted of peripheral blood, taken after recovery from COVID-19. Every receptor here comes from a human donor who had recovered from COVID-19.

The V call is TRBV14, the J call TRBJ1-6; D is possibly TRBD1 (6 bases). This CDR3 region has 14 residues. V gave up 5 bases and J gave up 6 bases, with 11 bases separating them. Germline values: CDR1 SGHDN, CDR2 FVKESK. The CDR3 DNA reads TGTGCCAGCAGCGGGGTAGGGGGTAATTCACCCCTCCACTTT. Its translation is CASSGVGGNSPLHF.

The chain uses TRBV25-1 and TRBJ1-1; no clear D. V lost 4 bases to trimming and J lost 6 bases, with 6 bases between them. Germline V gene data show CDR1 as MGHDK and CDR2 as SYGVNS. CDR3 length: 11 amino acids. CDR3 nucleotide sequence: TGTGCCAGCAGTGTAGGGTCTGAAGCTTTCTTT. Protein sequence: CASSVGSEAFF.

The chain is built from TRBV5-8 and TRBJ1-5, with D uncertain. The germline CDR1 and CDR2 sequences are SGHTS and YDEGEE. This CDR3 spans 13 amino acids. The V end lost 3 bases, the J end lost 5 bases, and 9 bases lay between the germline ends. DNA of the CDR3: TGTGCCAGCAGCTCCAGCACTCATCAGCCCCAGCATTTT. It specifies CASSSSTHQPQHF.

This clone was counted once. The V and J genes are TRBV9 and TRBJ1-1; no clear D gene. V was trimmed by 0 bases and J by 0 bases, leaving 15 bases between them. Germline V gene data show CDR1 as SGDLS and CDR2 as YYNGEE. CDR3 length equals 17 residues. The CDR3 nucleotides are TGTGCCAGCAGCGTAGGAGACACCTTCGCTTTGAACACTGAAGCTTTCTTT. This sequence encodes CASSVGDTFALNTEAFF.

V is TRBV2 and J is TRBJ2-1, with D maybe TRBD2 (5 bases). The V gene lost 0 bases and the J gene lost 8 bases, with 23 bases spanning the gap. The V gene's germline CDR1 is SNHLY and CDR2 FYNNEI. The CDR3 totals 18 residues. The DNA of the CDR3 is TGTGCCAGCAGTGAAGCGGATACAACACGGGAATGGATCGATGAGCAGTTCTTC. Translation: CASSEADTTREWIDEQFF.

The chain couples TRBV14 to TRBJ2-7; possibly TRBD2 for D (6 bases). V dropped 4 bases and J dropped 7 bases, with 20 bases sitting between them. The CDR3 is 15 residues long. The germline V gene has CDR1 SGHDN and CDR2 FVKESK. In DNA, the CDR3 is TGTGCCAGCAGCCCCCTCGGGACCTTGGGAGGAGAGCAGTACTTC. Its translation: CASSPLGTLGGEQYF.

This chain uses TRBV18 with TRBJ2-7; 8 bases fit TRBD1. The V gene's germline CDR1 is KGHSH and CDR2 LQKENI. V trimming: 6 bases; J trimming: 3 bases; junction bases outside the gene matches: 4. The CDR3 consists of 13 residues. In nucleotides, the CDR3 is TGTGCCAGCTCGACAGGGGCGTTCTACGAGCAGTACTTC. This gives the protein CASSTGAFYEQYF.

The rearrangement links TRBV5-1 to TRBJ1-1, with D possibly TRBD1 on 6 matching bases. Germline loops: CDR1 SGHRS, CDR2 YFSETQ. Trimming left V 7 bases short and J 0 bases short, with 13 bases between. CDR3 size: 14 residues. The CDR3 nucleotides read TGCGCCAGCGGAACAGGGAACCTGAACACTGAAGCTTTCTTT. As protein: CASGTGNLNTEAFF. The variable domain in full, with the rest retrieved from reference TRBV5-1 and TRBJ1-1, is KAGVTQTPRYLIKTRGQQVTLSCSPISGHRSVSWYQQTPGQGLQFLFEYFSETQRNKGNFPGRFSGRQFSNSRSEMNVSTLELGDSALYLCASGTGNLNTEAFFGQGTRLTVV.

The rearrangement joins TRBV25-1 to TRBJ2-7, with D possibly matching TRBD1 (5 bases). Trimming stripped 2 bases from V and 4 bases from J, with 12 bases between. There are 14 residues in the CDR3. CDR1 is MGHDK and CDR2 is SYGVNS in the germline V gene. CDR3 nucleotides: TGTGCCAGCAGTGAAACGACAGCTCGGTACGAGCAGTACTTC. It yields the protein CASSETTARYEQYF.

The rearrangement links TRBV4-2 to TRBJ2-7; the D call may be TRBD1 or TRBD2 (6 bases each). V was clipped by 0 bases and J by 3 bases, with 18 bases between them. CDR3 length: 17 residues. CDR1 and CDR2 from the germline V gene are LGHNA and YNFKEQ. CDR3 in DNA: TGTGCCAGCAGCCAAGATTGGGGGGCAGGGGACCTCTACGAGCAGTACTTC. Protein sequence: CASSQDWGAGDLYEQYF.

The chain employs TRBV2 and TRBJ2-7; 7 bases line up with TRBD1. The CDR3 spans 13 residues. CDR1 SNHLY and CDR2 FYNNEI come from the germline V gene. J lost 7 bases, V lost 5 bases, and 8 bases had no gene match. CDR3 amino acids: CASSWTGLGEQYF. The CDR3 nucleotides read TGTGCCAGCAGTTGGACAGGTCTGGGGGAGCAGTACTTC.

V and J are TRBV6-4 and TRBJ1-2; TRBD1 is a possible D gene (5 bases). CDR1 is MRHNA and CDR2 is SNTAGT in the germline V gene. The CDR3 extends over 14 amino acids. V lost 2 bases to trimming and J lost 11 bases, with 18 bases between them. CDR3 region: CASSDLYGSGRYTF. The CDR3 DNA reads TGTGCCAGCAGTGACCTCTACGGCTCAGGGAGGTACACCTTC.

The V and J genes are TRBV28 and TRBJ1-4; a possible D gene is TRBD1 (6 bases). CDR3 size: 15 residues. Trimming stripped 6 bases from V and 2 bases from J, with 13 bases between. Germline-derived CDR1 and CDR2 are MDHEN and SYDVKM. CDR3 protein: CASRDRFMTNEKLFF. In DNA, the CDR3 is TGTGCCAGCAGAGACAGGTTTATGACTAATGAAAAACTGTTTTTT.

V and J are TRBV30 and TRBJ2-4; D is unresolved. Between the trimmed V and J ends, which lost 1 base and 0 bases, there was a span of 7 bases. Germline V gene sequence: CDR1 GTSNPN, CDR2 SVGIG (reference sequence). The CDR3 is made up of 14 amino acids. Here the CDR3 DNA reads TGTGCCTGGAGTGACACCTTAGCCAAAAACATTCAGTACTTC. The encoded protein is CAWSDTLAKNIQYF.

This clone was seen more than once but under ten times. The chain's CDR3 is CASSLEGGGGPDTQYF. The CDR3 DNA follows: TGTGCCAGCAGCTTGGAAGGGGGAGGGGGGCCAGATACGCAGTATTTT. The genes are TRBV5-4 and TRBJ2-3, with D possibly TRBD2 on 7 matching bases. Per germline, CDR1 SGHNT and CDR2 YYREEE (reference sequence). V lost 0 bases and J lost 4, with 15 bases in between. The CDR3 is 16 residues long.

This chain links TRBV4-1 with TRBJ2-7; 10 bases line up with TRBD1. V dropped 0 bases and J dropped 4; count of bases not matched to a gene: 9. Germline V gene sequence: CDR1 MGHRA, CDR2 YSYEKL. The CDR3 length is 17 residues. The CDR3, as DNA: TGCGCCAGCAGCCAAGATCTAATAGGGGACAGGGGTTACGAGCAGTACTTC. Translation gives CASSQDLIGDRGYEQYF.

The chain carries TRBV15 and TRBJ2-2; D ambiguous. Trimming stripped 6 bases from V and 6 bases from J, with 14 bases between. There are 14 residues in the CDR3. The germline V gene has CDR1 LNHNV and CDR2 YYDKDF (reference sequence). CDR3 sequence reads: CATRRSDRAGELFF. DNA of the CDR3: TGTGCCACCAGACGCTCCGACCGGGCCGGGGAGCTGTTTTTT.

The gene calls are TRBV7-3 and TRBJ2-7, with 9 bases matching TRBD2. The CDR3 sequence is 14 residues long. Trimming took 2 bases from V and 3 from J; bases not matched to a gene: 2. Germline loops: CDR1 SGHTA, CDR2 FQGTGA. The CDR3 bases are TGTGCCAGCAGCTTAGGCGGGAGGGGCTACGAGCAGTACTTC. Translation: CASSLGGRGYEQYF. The full variable domain, rest sourced from reference TRBV7-3 and TRBJ2-7, is GAGVSQTPSNKVTEKGKYVELRCDPISGHTALYWYRQSLGQGPEFLIYFQGTGAADDSGLPNDRFFAVRPEGSVSTLKIQRTERGDSAVYLCASSLGGRGYEQYFGPGTRLTVT.

This clone was seen a single time. This chain connects TRBV3-1 (or the pseudogene TRBV3-2) to TRBJ2-1; 12 bases align to TRBD2. Looked up from germline, CDR1 is LGHDT and CDR2 is YNNKEL (reference sequence). The CDR3 is 16 residues long. Unmatched junction bases numbered 5, after V lost 1 base and J lost 7 bases. CDR3 in amino acids: CASSQASSGGANEQFF. The CDR3 DNA follows: TGTGCCAGCAGCCAAGCCTCTAGCGGGGGGGCGAATGAGCAGTTCTTC.

CDR3 nucleotides: TGTGCCTGGAGTGTAGGATGGACTAGCGGGAGTGTATACGAGCAGTACTTC. This encodes CAWSVGWTSGSVYEQYF. The chain combines TRBV30 with TRBJ2-7; 13 nucleotides agree with TRBD2. Germline V gene sequence: CDR1 GTSNPN, CDR2 SVGIG (reference sequence). This CDR3 has 17 residues. J lost 4 bases, V lost 0 bases, and 9 bases had no gene match.

Here the CDR3 DNA reads TGCGCCAGCAGTGACGGGGGCGGGTGGACGGGCGATGAGCAGTTCTTC. Translation: CASSDGGGWTGDEQFF. This chain joins TRBV10-1 and TRBJ2-1, with D possibly called TRBD1 or TRBD2 (6 bases each). This CDR3 comprises 16 residues. Germline assignment: CDR1 WNHNN and CDR2 SYGVQD (reference sequence). The ends were cut back, 3 bases at V and 8 bases at J, with 20 bases in the middle.

The J gene is TRBJ2-1, the V gene TRBV7-9; D unclear. The CDR3 extends over 13 amino acids. Germline CDR1 is SEHNR and CDR2 is FQNEAQ (reference sequence). The V end was cut by 2 bases, the J end by 10 bases, with 12 bases between. The CDR3 is CASSLPIVGEQFF. The CDR3 coding sequence is TGTGCCAGCAGCTTACCAATAGTAGGGGAGCAGTTCTTC. Supplemented by reference TRBV7-9 and TRBJ2-1, the full variable domain reads DTGVSQNPRHKITKRGQNVTFRCDPISEHNRLYWYRQTLGQGPEFLTYFQNEAQLEKSRLLSDRFSAERPKGSFSTLEIQRTEQGDSAMYLCASSLPIVGEQFFGPGTRLTVL.